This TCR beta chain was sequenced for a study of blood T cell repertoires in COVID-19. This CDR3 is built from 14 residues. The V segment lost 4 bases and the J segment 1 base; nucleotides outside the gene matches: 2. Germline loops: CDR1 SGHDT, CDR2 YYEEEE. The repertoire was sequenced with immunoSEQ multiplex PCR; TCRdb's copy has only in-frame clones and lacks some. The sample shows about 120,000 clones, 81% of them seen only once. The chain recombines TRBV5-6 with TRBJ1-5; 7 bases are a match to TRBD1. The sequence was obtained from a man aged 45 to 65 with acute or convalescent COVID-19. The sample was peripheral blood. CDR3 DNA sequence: TGTGCCAGCAGCCTCAGGGGGAGCAATCAGCCCCAGCATTTT. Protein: CASSLRGSNQPQHF.